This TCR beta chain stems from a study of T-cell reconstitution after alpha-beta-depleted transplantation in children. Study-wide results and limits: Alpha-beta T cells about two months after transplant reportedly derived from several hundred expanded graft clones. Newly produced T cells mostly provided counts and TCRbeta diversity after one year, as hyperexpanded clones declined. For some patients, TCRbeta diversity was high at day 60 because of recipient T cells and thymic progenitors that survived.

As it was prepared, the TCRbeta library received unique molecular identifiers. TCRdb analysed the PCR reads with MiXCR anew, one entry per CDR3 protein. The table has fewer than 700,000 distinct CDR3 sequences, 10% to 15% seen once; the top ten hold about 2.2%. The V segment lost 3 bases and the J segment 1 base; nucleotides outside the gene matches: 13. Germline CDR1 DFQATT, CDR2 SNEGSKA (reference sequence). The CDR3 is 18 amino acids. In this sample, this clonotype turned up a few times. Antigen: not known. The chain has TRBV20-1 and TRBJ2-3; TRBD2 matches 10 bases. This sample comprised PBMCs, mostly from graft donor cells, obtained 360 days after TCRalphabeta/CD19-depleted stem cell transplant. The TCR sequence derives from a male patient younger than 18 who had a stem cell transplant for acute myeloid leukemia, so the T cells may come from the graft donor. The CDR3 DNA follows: TGCAGTGCTAGGGGGGCTAGCGGGAGTTCTCTACGCACAGATACGCAGTATTTT. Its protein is CSARGASGSSLRTDTQYF.